Following are 26 T cell receptor beta chains from one sample sequenced in a study of response to subunit inactivated influenza vaccine. MiXCR was run by TCRdb on the RT-PCR reads, yielding one entry per CDR3 protein. The sample shows around 320,000 distinct CDR3 sequences, 20% to 25% of them seen only once. Source: PBMCs from blood, taken around 22 months after vaccination. The receptors were sampled from a man between 50 and 70 years old who received an inactivated influenza vaccine.

V gene TRBV6-1 combines with J gene TRBJ1-6; 7 bases match TRBD1. The CDR3 is 15 residues long. Germline V gene sequence: CDR1 MNHNS, CDR2 SASEGT. The V segment lost 5 bases and the J segment 6 bases; nucleotides outside the gene matches: 7. CDR3 sequence: CASSPGTAINSPLHF. In DNA form, the CDR3 reads TGTGCCAGCAGTCCTGGGACAGCCATTAATTCACCCCTCCACTTT.

This clonotype was observed once. Because the CDR3 is missing its conserved closing phenylalanine or tryptophan, this is likely a read error. The limits of the CDR3 on the DNA are not certain, so only TCRdb's listed CDR3 is given. V usage is TRBV20-1 and J usage is TRBJ2-1; the DNA was not compared with TRBD2, the D call given in the table. The CDR3 region is 10 residues in length, termini included. Germline V gene data show CDR1 as DFQATT and CDR2 as SNEGSKA (reference sequence). CDR3 amino acids: CSAWGELAGV.

This clonotype was detected only once. The chain carries TRBV7-8 and TRBJ1-4; TRBD1 is a possible D gene (6 bases). The CDR3 loop spans 16 amino acids. With 0 bases removed from V and 6 bases from J, the gap between germline ends came to 14 bases. CDR1 SGHVS and CDR2 FQNEAQ come from the germline V gene. The CDR3 here is CASSLARQDRDEKLFF. The CDR3 bases are TGTGCCAGCAGCTTAGCGCGCCAGGACAGAGATGAAAAACTGTTTTTT.

The sample holds a few counts of this clonotype. V is TRBV7-9 and J is TRBJ2-7; D could derive from TRBD1 or TRBD2 (5 bases each). V shed 5 bases and J shed 2 bases, with 16 bases lying between them. There are 15 residues in the CDR3. Germline V CDR1 and CDR2: SEHNR, FQNEAQ (reference sequence). The CDR3 sequence: CASSAIGDPTYEQYF. CDR3 DNA sequence: TGTGCCAGCAGCGCCATCGGGGACCCAACCTACGAGCAGTACTTC.

This chain links TRBV27 with TRBJ1-6, with a tentative D call TRBD1 (5 bases). CDR3 length equals 18 residues. CDR1 MNHEY and CDR2 SMNVEV come from the germline V gene (reference sequence). V shed 8 bases and J shed 5 bases, with 25 bases lying between them. The CDR3 DNA reads as TGTGCCAGCGGGCCAAATTCGGGGCCCCGAGCGAATAATTCACCCCTCCACTTT. Its protein product is CASGPNSGPRANNSPLHF.

V gene TRBV18 combines with J gene TRBJ1-5; a weak D match, TRBD1 (6 bases). The germline V gene has CDR1 KGHSH and CDR2 LQKENI. V was trimmed by 10 bases and J by 6 bases, leaving 16 bases between them. This CDR3 comprises 13 residues. The CDR3 sequence: CATSTGAGQPQHF. CDR3 coding DNA: TGTGCCACCTCCACGGGGGCTGGTCAGCCCCAGCATTTT.

The chain uses TRBV6-2 or TRBV6-3 and TRBJ1-2, with a weak D call TRBD1 (5 bases). The germline V gene has CDR1 MNHEY and CDR2 SVGEGT. The CDR3 loop spans 13 amino acids. Trimming removed 5 bases from V and 4 bases from J, with 11 bases in between. The CDR3 spells CASSPTELYGYTF. The CDR3 nucleotides read TGTGCCAGCAGTCCGACAGAGCTCTATGGCTACACCTTC.

This clonotype appeared once. V usage is TRBV21-1 and J usage is TRBJ2-7. TRBV21-1 is listed as a pseudogene. The CDR3 length is 13 residues. CDR3 DNA sequence: TGTGCCAGCAGCAAGGACAGCTCCTACGAGCAGTACTTC. Translation: CASSKDSSYEQYF.

V and J are TRBV11-1 and TRBJ2-7; 11 bases align to TRBD1. The J segment lost 4 bases and the V segment lost 2 bases, leaving 7 bases of the junction unmatched. The length of the CDR3 is 16 residues. The germline V gene encodes CDR1 SGHAT and CDR2 FQDESV (reference sequence). The CDR3 reads CASSLMPGTGGYEQYF. The CDR3 coding sequence is TGTGCCAGCAGCTTAATGCCCGGGACAGGGGGGTACGAGCAGTACTTC.

The chain uses TRBV6-2 or TRBV6-3 and TRBJ2-7; D is possibly TRBD1 (5 bases). The germline CDR1 and CDR2 sequences are MNHEY and SVGEGT. The V gene lost 5 bases and the J gene lost 5 bases, with 10 bases spanning the gap. This CDR3 has 12 amino acids. CDR3 loop: CASSPGHNEQYF. The CDR3 nucleotides read TGTGCCAGCAGTCCTGGACACAACGAGCAGTACTTC.

The chain combines TRBV27 with TRBJ2-7, with 8 nucleotides matching TRBD2. There are 14 residues in the CDR3. V lost 0 bases and J lost 3; bases outside the gene matches: 1. Germline CDR1 and CDR2: MNHEY and SMNVEV (reference sequence). In DNA form, the CDR3 reads TGTGCCAGCAGTTTATCGCGGGAGGTCTACGAGCAGTACTTC. Protein: CASSLSREVYEQYF.

This rearrangement joins TRBV3-1 to TRBJ2-2, with 7 bases aligning to TRBD1. Germline-derived CDR1 and CDR2 are LGHDT and YNNKEL (reference sequence). V gave up 5 bases and J gave up 7 bases; unmatched junction bases: 10. The CDR3 is made up of 15 amino acids. The CDR3 reads CASSIRSGGGGELFF. CDR3 sequence (DNA): TGTGCCAGCAGCATACGATCAGGGGGTGGCGGGGAGCTGTTTTTT. Drawing the rest from reference TRBV3-1 and TRBJ2-2, the complete variable domain is DTAVSQTPKYLVTQMGNDKSIKCEQNLGHDTMYWYKQDSKKFLKIMFSYNNKELIINETVPNRFSPKSPDKAHLNLHINSLELGDSAVYFCASSIRSGGGGELFFGEGSRLTVL.

This clonotype has a handful of counts. This sequence joins TRBV5-4 and TRBJ1-6, with TRBD1 as a possible D gene (6 bases). Germline assignment: CDR1 SGHNT and CDR2 YYREEE (reference sequence). The CDR3 consists of 14 residues. V lost 3 bases and J lost 8, with 12 bases in between. The CDR3 is CASSSRGWDSPLHF. In DNA form, the CDR3 reads TGTGCCAGCAGCTCGAGGGGGTGGGATTCACCCCTCCACTTT.

The V call is TRBV7-9, the J call TRBJ1-3, with D unresolved. There are 15 residues in the CDR3. CDR1 is SEHNR, CDR2 FQNEAQ, per germline (reference sequence). V lost 6 bases to trimming and J lost 0 bases, with 12 bases between them. The CDR3 DNA sequence: TGTGCCAGCAGGGCCGGACCGAGCTCTGGAAACACCATATATTTT. It yields the protein CASRAGPSSGNTIYF.

This clonotype was seen a handful of times. The rearrangement joins TRBV5-4 to TRBJ1-2; D is perhaps TRBD1 (6 bases). The CDR3 length is 15 residues. Germline values: CDR1 SGHNT, CDR2 YYREEE (reference sequence). V gave up 4 bases and J gave up 4 bases, with 17 bases separating them. In nucleotides, the CDR3 is TGTGCCAGCAGCCGGGAGGGGGAATCCCTCTATGGCTACACCTTC. Translated: CASSREGESLYGYTF. The full variable domain, completed using reference TRBV5-4 and TRBJ1-2, is ETGVTQSPTHLIKTRGQQVTLRCSSQSGHNTVSWYQQALGQGPQFIFQYYREEENGRGNFPPRFSGLQFPNYSSELNVNALELDDSALYLCASSREGESLYGYTFGSGTRLTVV.

This clonotype has ten or more counts. The chain is built from TRBV5-1 and TRBJ1-4; TRBD1 matches 10 bases. The CDR3 loop spans 18 amino acids. Per germline, CDR1 SGHRS and CDR2 YFSETQ. Trimming took 3 bases from V and 5 from J; bases not matched to a gene: 13. The CDR3 loop is CASSSHRDRGHTNEKLFF. In DNA form, the CDR3 reads TGCGCCAGCAGCTCCCATAGGGACAGGGGACACACCAATGAAAAACTGTTTTTT.

This clonotype has more than one count but fewer than ten. V is TRBV28 and J is TRBJ2-1, with D possibly matching TRBD2 (6 bases). Germline CDR1 MDHEN, CDR2 SYDVKM. V was clipped by 7 bases and J by 5 bases, with 15 bases between them. The CDR3 is 14 amino acids. This chain's CDR3 is CASTQNGRHNEQFF. CDR3 bases: TGTGCCAGCACTCAGAACGGGAGACACAATGAGCAGTTCTTC. The complete variable domain, with remaining parts taken from reference TRBV28 and TRBJ2-1, reads DVKVTQSSRYLVKRTGEKVFLECVQDMDHENMFWYRQDPGLGLRLIYFSYDVKMKEKGDIPEGYSVSREKKERFSLILESASTNQTSMYLCASTQNGRHNEQFFGPGTRLTVL.

This clonotype was seen many times. Sequence at one end of the junction differs from germline and may be a read error. This sequence joins TRBV25-1 and TRBJ1-5, with 7 positions matching TRBD1. This CDR3 has 12 residues. The germline CDR1 and CDR2 sequences are MGHDK and SYGVNS. The DNA of the CDR3 is TGCGCCAGTGGACAGGGCAATCAGCCCCAGCATTTT. It is translated as CASGQGNQPQHF.

The chain carries TRBV7-6 and TRBJ2-2, with TRBD2 matching over 7 bases. The CDR3 covers 16 residues. V was clipped by 3 bases and J by 5 bases; unmatched bases: 9. Germline V gives CDR1 SGHVS, CDR2 FNYEAQ. The CDR3 bases are TGTGCCAGCAGCTTGTCGGGCCTAGCGGATACCGGGGAGCTGTTTTTT. This encodes CASSLSGLADTGELFF.

This clonotype came up a few times. The CDR3 here is CASSQESWGQSDTQYF. For the CDR3, the DNA is TGTGCCAGCAGCCAAGAGTCCTGGGGGCAAAGCGATACGCAGTATTTT. The chain employs TRBV4-2 and TRBJ2-3; D is perhaps TRBD1 (6 bases). Trimming removed 0 bases at V and 6 bases at J, with 16 bases between. CDR1 is LGHNA, CDR2 YNFKEQ, per germline. This CDR3 is built from 16 residues.

This clonotype was counted a few times. The V gene is TRBV20-1, the J gene TRBJ1-6; 8 bases are shared with TRBD1. Germline V CDR1 and CDR2: DFQATT, SNEGSKA (reference sequence). CDR3 length equals 15 residues. J lost 8 bases, V lost 0 bases, and 6 bases had no gene match. This chain's CDR3 is CSARDWTGSDSPLHF. The CDR3 nucleotides read TGCAGTGCTAGAGATTGGACAGGGTCGGATTCACCCCTCCACTTT.

V is TRBV24-1 and J is TRBJ2-6; D is unclear. Germline V gene sequence: CDR1 KGHDR, CDR2 SFDVKD. CDR3 size: 15 residues. V lost 6 bases to trimming and J lost 0 bases, with 8 bases between them. The CDR3 loop is CATSPPTSGANVLTF. The CDR3 DNA sequence: TGTGCCACCAGTCCCCCCACCTCTGGGGCCAACGTCCTGACTTTC.

This clonotype has only a few counts. This chain uses TRBV7-8 with TRBJ2-5; D gene ambiguous. CDR1 SGHVS and CDR2 FQNEAQ come from the germline V gene. The V gene lost 5 bases and the J gene lost 5 bases, with 9 bases spanning the gap. CDR3 size: 12 residues. The CDR3 DNA is TGTGCCAGCAGCCCGGTGCCGGAGACCCAGTACTTC. Protein product: CASSPVPETQYF.

This clonotype was seen more than once but under ten times. The genes are TRBV3-1 and TRBJ2-7, with a possible D match to TRBD2 (6 bases). V dropped 4 bases and J dropped 3 bases, with 13 bases sitting between them. The CDR3 spans 14 residues. CDR1 and CDR2 from the germline V gene are LGHDT and YNNKEL (reference sequence). Here the CDR3 reads CASSRSSTSYEQYF. CDR3 nucleotides: TGTGCCAGCAGCCGATCTTCGACTAGCTACGAGCAGTACTTC.

There are a few counts of this clonotype. The chain uses TRBV11-1 and TRBJ2-7; no reliable D call. This CDR3 has 12 amino acids. V shed 4 bases and J shed 4 bases, with 8 bases lying between them. CDR1 is SGHAT and CDR2 is FQDESV in the germline V gene (reference sequence). The CDR3 nucleotides read TGTGCCAGCAGCTCCCATACTTACGAGCAGTACTTC. This sequence encodes CASSSHTYEQYF.

Comments on this clonotype: An end of the junction does not agree with germline; a read error may underlie this. The chain recombines TRBV12-3 or TRBV12-4 with TRBJ2-5, with D maybe TRBD2 (7 bases). The CDR3 runs to 16 residues. The CDR3 reads CASSPPGGRLQEAQYF. The DNA of the CDR3 is TGTGCCAGCAGCCCCCCGGGGGGCCGCCTCCAAGAGGCCCAGTACTTC.